These 14 T cell receptor beta chains were sequenced from one sample in a study of human T cells and chemical hapten exposure. TCRdb re-called the RACE reads through MiXCR, storing one row per CDR3 protein. Found here are some 380,000 distinct CDR3 sequences, approximately 4.4% of them singletons; the top ten hold 2% to 2.5%. Time point in this sample: patch test 1, 2 weeks after DPC sensitization. Treatment specified: therapeutic diphenylcyclopropenone sensitization with weekly scalp DPC. The starting material was whole blood, obtained in connection with sensitization to the hapten diphenylcyclopropenone (DPC). The receptors derive from a woman aged 50 to 65 with alopecia areata. Some clones in this sample may be carry-over from other donors' samples.

This clonotype has at least ten counts. The chain couples TRBV6-2 or TRBV6-3 to TRBJ2-5; perhaps TRBD2 as D (5 bases). Trimming cost V 7 bases and J 0 bases, with 12 bases left between them. The V gene's germline CDR1 is MNHEY and CDR2 SVGEGT. The CDR3 extends over 14 amino acids. CDR3 DNA sequence: TGTGCCAGCACCTATCCAGCGGACCAAGAGACCCAGTACTTC. It codes for CASTYPADQETQYF.

This clonotype was observed many times. This chain connects TRBV7-6 to TRBJ1-4; maybe TRBD1 (6 bases). V dropped 6 bases and J dropped 0 bases, with 11 bases sitting between them. Germline V gives CDR1 SGHVS, CDR2 FNYEAQ. CDR3 length: 15 amino acids. As DNA, the CDR3 is TGTGCCAGCAGTAGGGACACCTCAACTAATGAAAAACTGTTTTTT. It encodes CASSRDTSTNEKLFF.

There are many counts of this clonotype. V is TRBV28 and J is TRBJ2-7; 7 bases are shared with TRBD2. The germline V gene encodes CDR1 MDHEN and CDR2 SYDVKM. The CDR3 loop spans 17 amino acids. The V gene end was trimmed by 6 bases and the J gene end by 0 bases; junction bases not matched to a gene: 14. The CDR3 nucleotides read TGTGCCAGCAGCGCCCCAGCGGGAAAAGGGGTCTCCTACGAGCAGTACTTC. This gives the protein CASSAPAGKGVSYEQYF.

The rearrangement joins TRBV2 to TRBJ2-3; 10 nucleotides match TRBD1. CDR3 length equals 15 residues. V shed 6 bases, J shed 6 bases, and the junction held 9 bases outside the gene matches. The germline gives CDR1 SNHLY, CDR2 FYNNEI. The CDR3 nucleotides are TGTGCCAGCAGCCAGACAGGGGGCCCTCGGGATACGCAGTATTTT. Translation gives CASSQTGGPRDTQYF.

This clonotype was counted many times. The rearrangement links TRBV20-1 to TRBJ2-7; no clear D. The CDR3 loop spans 12 amino acids. Germline V lookup: CDR1 DFQATT, CDR2 SNEGSKA (reference sequence). Deletions cut 6 bases from V and 2 bases from J, with 11 bases between. CDR3 loop: CSAPTSTYEQYF. The CDR3, as DNA: TGCAGTGCGCCGACCTCTACCTACGAGCAGTACTTC.

The genes are TRBV29-1 and TRBJ1-2; TRBD1 might be the D (5 bases). The CDR3 loop spans 14 amino acids. Per the germline V gene, CDR1 is SQVTM and CDR2 is ANQGSEA. Trimming removed 4 bases at V and 2 bases at J, with 14 bases between. Here the CDR3 reads CSVASEGRNYGYTF. The DNA of the CDR3 is TGCAGCGTTGCGTCTGAGGGACGGAACTATGGCTACACCTTC.

There are a few counts of this clonotype. This chain connects TRBV29-1 to TRBJ2-1; D possibly corresponds to TRBD1 (5 bases). V was clipped by 4 bases and J by 3 bases, with 10 bases between them. The CDR3 is 13 amino acids. Germline CDR1 reads SQVTM; CDR2 reads ANQGSEA. The CDR3 coding sequence is TGCAGCGTTGGATGGGGCGTCTACAATGAGCAGTTCTTC. As protein: CSVGWGVYNEQFF.

The chain couples TRBV20-1 to TRBJ2-3; D remains unclear. The V gene lost 6 bases and the J gene lost 0 bases, with 22 bases spanning the gap. The CDR3 has 17 residues. The germline V gene has CDR1 DFQATT and CDR2 SNEGSKA (reference sequence). The CDR3 loop is CSAPDAMAPSSTDTQYF. The CDR3 region has the DNA TGCAGTGCGCCAGACGCGATGGCGCCAAGTAGCACAGATACGCAGTATTTT.

This clonotype was counted a few times. The chain recombines TRBV2 with TRBJ1-1, with TRBD1 matching over 8 bases. Germline CDR1 and CDR2: SNHLY and FYNNEI. The trim removed 3 bases at V and 4 bases at J, leaving 4 bases unmatched. This CDR3 comprises 14 residues. The DNA for the CDR3 is TGTGCCAGCAGTGACAGGGGGCCGTTCACTGAAGCTTTCTTT. Translation gives CASSDRGPFTEAFF.

This clonotype was counted at least ten times. The V and J genes are TRBV29-1 and TRBJ2-1, with 11 bases lining up with TRBD2. J lost 7 bases, V lost 4 bases, and 3 bases had no gene match. This CDR3 has 13 amino acids. The V gene's germline CDR1 is SQVTM and CDR2 ANQGSEA. The CDR3 nucleotides read TGCAGCGTTGCCCTAGCGGGAGGAAATGAGCAGTTCTTC. This codes for CSVALAGGNEQFF.

There are a few counts of this clonotype. The CDR3 is CASSPGTITTGELFF. CDR3 DNA sequence: TGTGCCAGCAGCCCCGGGACTATAACAACCGGGGAGCTGTTTTTT. V gene TRBV7-8 combines with J gene TRBJ2-2; 7 bases fit TRBD2. The CDR3 is made up of 15 amino acids. The germline gives CDR1 SGHVS, CDR2 FQNEAQ. The trim removed 5 bases at V and 5 bases at J, leaving 8 bases unmatched. Complete variable domain (other parts from reference TRBV7-8 and TRBJ2-2): GAGVSQSPRYKVAKRGQDVALRCDPISGHVSLFWYQQALGQGPEFLTYFQNEAQLDKSGLPSDRFFAERPEGSVSTLKIQRTQQEDSAVYLCASSPGTITTGELFFGEGSRLTVL.

The chain has TRBV2 and TRBJ1-2; no clear D gene. This CDR3 is built from 14 residues. Germline CDR1 reads SNHLY; CDR2 reads FYNNEI. V lost 8 bases, J lost 2 bases, and 15 bases lay in between. This CDR3 reads CASFGWEPNYGYTF. CDR3 sequence (DNA): TGTGCCAGCTTTGGTTGGGAGCCCAACTATGGCTACACCTTC. Using reference TRBV2 and TRBJ1-2 for the parts outside the CDR3, the full variable domain is EPEVTQTPSHQVTQMGQEVILRCVPISNHLYFYWYRQILGQKVEFLVSFYNNEISEKSEIFDDQFSVERPDGSNFTLKIRSTKLEDSAMYFCASFGWEPNYGYTFGSGTRLTVV.

Ten or more counts support this clonotype. The chain joins TRBV7-9 to TRBJ1-1, with 7 nucleotides matching TRBD1. The germline gives CDR1 SEHNR, CDR2 FQNEAQ (reference sequence). The V segment lost 5 bases and the J segment 5 bases; nucleotides outside the gene matches: 11. The CDR3 covers 15 residues. The CDR3 loop is CASSPAGGRGTEAFF. The CDR3 DNA follows: TGTGCCAGCAGCCCCGCAGGGGGAAGGGGAACTGAAGCTTTCTTT.

This clonotype came up once. A much bigger clone sits one base away, suggesting this may be a read error. The chain has TRBV20-1 and TRBJ2-7, with 7 bases that match TRBD1. The germline CDR1 and CDR2 sequences are DFQATT and SNEGSKA (reference sequence). The CDR3 covers 17 residues. V was clipped by 6 bases and J by 5 bases; unmatched bases: 22. The CDR3 DNA sequence: TGCAGTGCACAATGGCTTCAGGGGGAGTTCCGTTACGACGAGCAGTACTTC. Amino acids: CSAQWLQGEFRYDEQYF.